This T cell receptor beta chain was sequenced in a study of a mutant IDH1 vaccine in newly diagnosed glioma. Time point in this sample: week 11, during vaccination. The content of each vaccine dose was 300 ug of mutant IDH1 20-mer peptide, and topical imiquimod accompanied it. In the case of this clone: Its specificity is not known.

Produced via immunoSEQ multiplex PCR; TCRdb's table is partial and in-frame only. Of 60,000 to 75,000 clones in the sample, approximately 80% were seen once. The source is a young man with glioma. The sequencing used PBMCs, collected from a glioma patient whose treatment included an IDH1 peptide vaccine.

The CDR3 loop is CATSRGRDRELFF. The CDR3 DNA reads as TGTGCCACCAGCAGAGGACGGGACCGGGAGCTGTTTTTT. The chain links TRBV15 to TRBJ2-2; either TRBD1 or TRBD2 may supply D (5 bases each). CDR1 is LNHNV, CDR2 YYDKDF, per germline (reference sequence). This CDR3 comprises 13 residues. V shed 1 base and J shed 9 bases, with 9 bases lying between them.